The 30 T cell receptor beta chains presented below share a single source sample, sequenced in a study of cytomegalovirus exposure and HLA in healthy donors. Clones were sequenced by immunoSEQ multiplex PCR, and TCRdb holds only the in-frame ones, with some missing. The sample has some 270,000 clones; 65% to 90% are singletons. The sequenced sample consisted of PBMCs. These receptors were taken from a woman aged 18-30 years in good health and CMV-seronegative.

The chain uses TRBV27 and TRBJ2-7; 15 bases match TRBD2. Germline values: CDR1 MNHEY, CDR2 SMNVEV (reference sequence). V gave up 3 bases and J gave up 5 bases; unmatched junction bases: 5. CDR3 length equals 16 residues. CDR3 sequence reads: CASSFRTSGGVNEQYF. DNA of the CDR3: TGTGCCAGCAGTTTTAGGACTAGCGGGGGGGTAAACGAGCAGTACTTC.

The CDR3 region has the DNA TGTGCCAGCAGTTTATCGACAGTAAATAACTATGGCTACACCTTC. Its protein product is CASSLSTVNNYGYTF. This chain links TRBV6-1 with TRBJ1-2; tentatively, D is TRBD1 (5 bases). The CDR3 totals 15 residues. CDR1 and CDR2 (germline): MNHNS, SASEGT. The V end lost 5 bases, the J end lost 1 base, and 14 bases lay between the germline ends.

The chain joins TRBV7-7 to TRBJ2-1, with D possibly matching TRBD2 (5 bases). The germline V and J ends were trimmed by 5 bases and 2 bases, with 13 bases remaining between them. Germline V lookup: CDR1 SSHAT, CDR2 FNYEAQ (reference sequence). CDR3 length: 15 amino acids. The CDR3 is CASSETRGTYNEQFF. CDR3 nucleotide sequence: TGTGCCAGCAGCGAAACTAGAGGGACCTACAATGAGCAGTTCTTC.

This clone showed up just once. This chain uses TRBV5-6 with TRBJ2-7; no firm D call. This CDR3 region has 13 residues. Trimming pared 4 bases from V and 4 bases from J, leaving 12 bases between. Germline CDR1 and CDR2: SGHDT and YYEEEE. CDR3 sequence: CASSVYESYEQYF. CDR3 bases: TGTGCCAGCAGCGTCTACGAATCTTACGAGCAGTACTTC.

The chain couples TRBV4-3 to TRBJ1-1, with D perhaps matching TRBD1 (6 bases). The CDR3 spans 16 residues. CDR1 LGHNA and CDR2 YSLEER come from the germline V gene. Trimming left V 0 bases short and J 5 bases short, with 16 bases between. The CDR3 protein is CASSQDRGAAGTEAFF. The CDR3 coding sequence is TGCGCCAGCAGCCAAGATCGGGGGGCCGCAGGGACTGAAGCTTTCTTT.

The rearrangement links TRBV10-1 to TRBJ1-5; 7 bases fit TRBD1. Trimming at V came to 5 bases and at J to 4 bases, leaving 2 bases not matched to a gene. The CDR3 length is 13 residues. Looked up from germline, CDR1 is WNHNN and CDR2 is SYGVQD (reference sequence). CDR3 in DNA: TGCGCCAGCAGTTTACAGGGGAATCAGCCCCAGCATTTT. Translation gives CASSLQGNQPQHF.

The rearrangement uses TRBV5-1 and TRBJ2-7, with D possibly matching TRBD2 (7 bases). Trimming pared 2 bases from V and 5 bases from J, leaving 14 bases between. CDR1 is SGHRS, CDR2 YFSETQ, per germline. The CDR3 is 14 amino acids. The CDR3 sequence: CASSFRGAADEQYF. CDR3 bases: TGCGCCAGCAGCTTCCGGGGGGCAGCGGACGAGCAGTACTTC.

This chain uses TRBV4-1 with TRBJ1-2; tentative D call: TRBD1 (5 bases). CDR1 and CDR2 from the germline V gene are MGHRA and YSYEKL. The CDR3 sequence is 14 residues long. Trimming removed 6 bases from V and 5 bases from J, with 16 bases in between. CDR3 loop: CASSLGTLEYGYTF. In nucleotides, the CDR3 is TGCGCCAGCAGTCTAGGGACTTTGGAATATGGCTACACCTTC.

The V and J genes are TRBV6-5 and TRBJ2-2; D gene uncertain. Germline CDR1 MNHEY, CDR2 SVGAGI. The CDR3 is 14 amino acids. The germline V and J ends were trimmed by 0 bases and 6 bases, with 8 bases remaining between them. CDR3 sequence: CASSYSKLSGELFF. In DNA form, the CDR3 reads TGTGCCAGCAGTTACTCGAAGCTGTCCGGGGAGCTGTTTTTT.

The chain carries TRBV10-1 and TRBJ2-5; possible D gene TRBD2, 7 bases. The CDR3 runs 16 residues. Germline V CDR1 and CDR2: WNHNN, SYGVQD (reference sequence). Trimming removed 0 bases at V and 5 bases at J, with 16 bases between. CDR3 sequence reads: CASSESTAGAGETQYF. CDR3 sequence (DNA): TGCGCCAGCAGTGAGTCCACTGCGGGGGCAGGGGAGACCCAGTACTTC.

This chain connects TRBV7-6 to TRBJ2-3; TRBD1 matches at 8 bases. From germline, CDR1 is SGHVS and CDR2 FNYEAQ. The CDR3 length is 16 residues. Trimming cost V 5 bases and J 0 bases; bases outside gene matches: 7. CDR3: CASSPGQASSTDTQYF. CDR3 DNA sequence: TGTGCCAGCAGCCCGGGACAGGCTTCTAGCACAGATACGCAGTATTTT. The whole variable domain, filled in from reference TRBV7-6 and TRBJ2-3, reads GAGVSQSPRYKVTKRGQDVALRCDPISGHVSLYWYRQALGQGPEFLTYFNYEAQQDKSGLPNDRFSAERPEGSISTLTIQRTEQRDSAMYRCASSPGQASSTDTQYFGPGTRLTVL.

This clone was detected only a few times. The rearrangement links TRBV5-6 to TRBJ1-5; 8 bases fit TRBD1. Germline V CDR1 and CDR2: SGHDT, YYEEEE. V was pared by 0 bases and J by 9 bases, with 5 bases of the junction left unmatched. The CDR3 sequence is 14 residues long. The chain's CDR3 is CASSLGTGLWPQHF. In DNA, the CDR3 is TGTGCCAGCAGCTTGGGGACAGGGCTCTGGCCCCAGCATTTT.

For the CDR3, the DNA is TGTGCCAGCAGCGCCACTAGCGTGACTCCCTACGAGCAGTACTTC. Protein product: CASSATSVTPYEQYF. V gene TRBV5-6 combines with J gene TRBJ2-7; 7 bases fit TRBD2. J was trimmed by 2 bases and V by 4 bases; bases with no gene match: 9. CDR1 and CDR2 (germline): SGHDT, YYEEEE. The length of the CDR3 is 15 residues.

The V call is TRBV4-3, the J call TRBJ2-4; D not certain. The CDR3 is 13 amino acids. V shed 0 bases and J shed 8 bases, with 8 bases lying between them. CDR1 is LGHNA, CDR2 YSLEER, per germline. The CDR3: CASSQDYPDIQYF. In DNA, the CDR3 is TGCGCCAGCAGCCAAGATTACCCGGACATTCAGTACTTC.

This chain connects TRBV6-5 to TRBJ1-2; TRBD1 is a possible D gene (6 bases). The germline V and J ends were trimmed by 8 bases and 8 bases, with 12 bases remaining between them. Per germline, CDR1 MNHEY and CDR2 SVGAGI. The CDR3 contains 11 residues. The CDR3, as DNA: TGTGCCAGCGGCAGGGGTAAGGGCTACACCTTC. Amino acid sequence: CASGRGKGYTF.

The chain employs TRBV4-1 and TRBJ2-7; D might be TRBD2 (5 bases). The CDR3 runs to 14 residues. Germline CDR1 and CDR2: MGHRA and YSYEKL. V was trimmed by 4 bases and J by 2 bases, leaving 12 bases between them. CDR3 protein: CASSPPRAPYEQYF. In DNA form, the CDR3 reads TGCGCCAGCAGCCCGCCGAGGGCCCCCTACGAGCAGTACTTC.

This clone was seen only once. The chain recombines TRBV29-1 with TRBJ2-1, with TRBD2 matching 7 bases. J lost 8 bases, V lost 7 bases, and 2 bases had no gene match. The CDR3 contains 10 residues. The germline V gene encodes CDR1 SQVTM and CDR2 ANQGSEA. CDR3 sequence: CSAAGDEQFF. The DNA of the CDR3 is TGCAGCGCCGCGGGAGATGAGCAGTTCTTC.

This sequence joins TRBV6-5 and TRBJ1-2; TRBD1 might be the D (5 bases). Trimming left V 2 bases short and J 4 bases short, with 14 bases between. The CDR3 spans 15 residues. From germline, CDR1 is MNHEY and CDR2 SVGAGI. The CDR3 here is CASSYGGLGSYGYTF. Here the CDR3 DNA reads TGTGCCAGCAGTTACGGGGGGTTGGGCAGCTATGGCTACACCTTC.

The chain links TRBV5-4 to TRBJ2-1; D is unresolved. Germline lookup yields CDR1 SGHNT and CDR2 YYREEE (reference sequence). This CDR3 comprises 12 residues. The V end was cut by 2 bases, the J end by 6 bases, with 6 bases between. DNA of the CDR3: TGTGCCAGCAGCTTCACCGGCAATGAGCAGTTCTTC. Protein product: CASSFTGNEQFF.

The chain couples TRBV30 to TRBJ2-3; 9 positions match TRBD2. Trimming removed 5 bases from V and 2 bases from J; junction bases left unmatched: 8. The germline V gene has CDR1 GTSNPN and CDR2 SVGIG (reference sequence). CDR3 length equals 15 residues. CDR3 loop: CAWGSGGPATDTQYF. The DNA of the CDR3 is TGTGCCTGGGGAAGCGGGGGGCCGGCCACAGATACGCAGTATTTT.

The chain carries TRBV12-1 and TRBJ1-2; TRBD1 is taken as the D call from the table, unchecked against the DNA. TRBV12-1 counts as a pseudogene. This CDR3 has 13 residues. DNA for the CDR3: TGTGCCAGCAGCTTGACAGGGAACTATGGCTACACCTTC. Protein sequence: CASSLTGNYGYTF.

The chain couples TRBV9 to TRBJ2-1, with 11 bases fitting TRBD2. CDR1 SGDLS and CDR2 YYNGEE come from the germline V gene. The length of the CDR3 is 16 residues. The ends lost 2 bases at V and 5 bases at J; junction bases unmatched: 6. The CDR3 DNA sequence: TGTGCCAGCAGCGTCACACTAGCGGGGGTTAACAATGAGCAGTTCTTC. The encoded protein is CASSVTLAGVNNEQFF.

For the CDR3, the DNA is TGTGCCAGCAGTTTGGCAGGGGGGCTGTCCTACAATGAGCAGTTCTTC. Translation gives CASSLAGGLSYNEQFF. The chain employs TRBV27 and TRBJ2-1, with a weak D call TRBD1 (7 bases). Trimming stripped 3 bases from V and 1 base from J, with 13 bases between. Germline V gene data show CDR1 as MNHEY and CDR2 as SMNVEV (reference sequence). The CDR3 length is 16 residues.

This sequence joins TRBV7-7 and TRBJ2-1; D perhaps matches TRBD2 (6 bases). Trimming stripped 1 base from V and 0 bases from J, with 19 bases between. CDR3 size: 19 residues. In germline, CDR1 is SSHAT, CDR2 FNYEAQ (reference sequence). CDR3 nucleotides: TGTGCCAGCAGCTTAGGTAGCCCGGGTAGCGGCTTCTCCTACAATGAGCAGTTCTTC. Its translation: CASSLGSPGSGFSYNEQFF.

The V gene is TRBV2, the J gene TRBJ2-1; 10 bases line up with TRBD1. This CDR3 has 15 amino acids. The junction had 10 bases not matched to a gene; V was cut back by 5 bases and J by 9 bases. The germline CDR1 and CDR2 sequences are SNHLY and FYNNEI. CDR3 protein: CASSLPGTGDREQFF. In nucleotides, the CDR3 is TGTGCCAGCAGTTTACCCGGGACAGGGGATCGTGAGCAGTTCTTC. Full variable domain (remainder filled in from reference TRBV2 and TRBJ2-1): EPEVTQTPSHQVTQMGQEVILRCVPISNHLYFYWYRQILGQKVEFLVSFYNNEISEKSEIFDDQFSVERPDGSNFTLKIRSTKLEDSAMYFCASSLPGTGDREQFFGPGTRLTVL.

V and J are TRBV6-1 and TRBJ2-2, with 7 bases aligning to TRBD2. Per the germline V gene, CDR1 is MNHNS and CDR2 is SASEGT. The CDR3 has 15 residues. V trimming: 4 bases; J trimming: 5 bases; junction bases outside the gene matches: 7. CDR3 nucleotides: TGTGCCAGCAGTGGCCGGGACTATGGGACCGGGGAGCTGTTTTTT. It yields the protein CASSGRDYGTGELFF.

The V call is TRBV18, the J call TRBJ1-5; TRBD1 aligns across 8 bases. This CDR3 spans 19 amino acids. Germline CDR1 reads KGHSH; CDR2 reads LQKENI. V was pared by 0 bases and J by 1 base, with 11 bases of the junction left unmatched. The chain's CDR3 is CASSPPQGQEYLSNQPQHF. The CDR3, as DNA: TGTGCCAGCTCACCACCGCAGGGACAGGAGTACCTAAGCAATCAGCCCCAGCATTTT.

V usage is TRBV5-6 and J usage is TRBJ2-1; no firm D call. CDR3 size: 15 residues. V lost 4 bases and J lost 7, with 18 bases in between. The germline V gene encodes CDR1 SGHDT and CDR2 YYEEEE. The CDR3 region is CASSHRHPKRNEQFF. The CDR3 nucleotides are TGTGCCAGCAGCCACCGACATCCCAAAAGAAATGAGCAGTTCTTC.

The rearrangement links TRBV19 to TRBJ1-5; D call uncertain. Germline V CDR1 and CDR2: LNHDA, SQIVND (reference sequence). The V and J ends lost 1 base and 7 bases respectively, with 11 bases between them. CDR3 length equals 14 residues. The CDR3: CASSIALTQQPQHF. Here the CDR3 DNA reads TGTGCCAGTAGTATAGCCCTTACCCAGCAGCCCCAGCATTTT.

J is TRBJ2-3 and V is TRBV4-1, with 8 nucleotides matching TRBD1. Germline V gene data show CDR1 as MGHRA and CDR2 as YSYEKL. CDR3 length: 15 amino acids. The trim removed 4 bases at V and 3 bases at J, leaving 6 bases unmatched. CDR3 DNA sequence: TGCGCCAGCAGCCTCTCCGGACAGGGAACAGATACGCAGTATTTT. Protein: CASSLSGQGTDTQYF.